These 24 T cell receptor beta chains came from one sample sequenced in a study of prognosis after radiotherapy for stage I lung cancer. Genomic DNA was the source, and TCR beta CDR3 was amplified from it by two-round multiplex PCR. The authors ran first-round PCR with primers specific to each TRBV and TRBJ gene. MiXCR, run by TCRdb on the multiplex PCR reads, gives a single entry per CDR3 protein. The sample lists 9,000 to 13,000 distinct CDR3 sequences, roughly 51% occurring once. Sequences were derived from PBMCs, sampled before or after stereotactic body radiation therapy (not recorded which). These receptors all come from a donor aged 50 or older with non-small cell lung cancer.

To note about this clonotype: A far bigger clonotype differs at one base, so this is likely a read error. The V and J genes are TRBV6-4 and TRBJ2-7; 7 nucleotides match TRBD2. V shed 6 bases and J 3 bases; nucleotides not matched to a gene: 14. The CDR3 is 16 residues long. Germline V CDR1 and CDR2: MRHNA, SNTAGT. The CDR3: CASSLGLSGGYYEQYF. CDR3 nucleotide sequence: TGTGCCAGCAGCCTGGGACTATCGGGAGGATACTACGAGCAGTACTTC.

The chain employs TRBV15 and TRBJ2-1; TRBD2 aligns across 9 bases. The CDR3 spans 13 residues. After removal of 5 bases from V and 10 bases from J, the junction contained 6 bases not matched to a gene. Germline CDR1 is LNHNV and CDR2 is YYDKDF (reference sequence). CDR3 region: CATSCVAGEEQFF. CDR3 nucleotide sequence: TGTGCCACCAGCTGTGTAGCGGGGGAAGAGCAGTTCTTC.

Remarks on this clonotype: One end of the junction fails to match germline, which may point to a read error. V gene TRBV27 combines with J gene TRBJ2-1; 8 positions agree with TRBD1. The CDR3 consists of 15 residues. CDR1 and CDR2 from the germline V gene are MNHEY and SMNVEV (reference sequence). CDR3 residues: CASRSTGTGYNEQSF. The CDR3 nucleotides read TGTGCCAGCAGATCAACCGGGACAGGTTACAATGAGCAGTCCTTC.

Relative to its sample, this clonotype is medium-sized (0.01 to 0.1%). The chain uses TRBV12-3 or TRBV12-4 and TRBJ1-2, with 7 positions matching TRBD1. V dropped 6 bases and J dropped 7; count of bases not matched to a gene: 8. This CDR3 is built from 13 residues. The CDR3 DNA follows: TGTGCCAGCAGCCCAGACAGGGTTACTGGCTACACCTTC. It translates to CASSPDRVTGYTF.

The chain carries TRBV20-1 and TRBJ2-1; D is uncertain. The CDR3 length is 11 residues. V was clipped by 2 bases and J by 10 bases, with 9 bases between them. In germline, CDR1 is DFQATT, CDR2 SNEGSKA (reference sequence). CDR3 bases: TGCAGTGCTAGAAACAGCCTGGAGCAGTTCTTC. This codes for CSARNSLEQFF.

This chain links TRBV12-3 or TRBV12-4 with TRBJ2-1; tentatively, D is TRBD2 (7 bases). Between the trimmed V and J ends, which lost 3 bases and 7 bases, there was a span of 16 bases. The CDR3 totals 15 residues. The CDR3 coding sequence is TGTGCCAGCAGTTTTCCGGGGGGCCGGTGGAATGAGCAGTTCTTC. Its translation is CASSFPGGRWNEQFF.

The V call is TRBV6-1, the J call TRBJ1-5, with 8 bases identical to TRBD1. Germline-derived CDR1 and CDR2 are MNHNS and SASEGT. This CDR3 contains 15 residues. The junction had 14 bases not matched to a gene; V was cut back by 6 bases and J by 10 bases. For the CDR3, the DNA is TGTGCCAGCAGCCGAACCGTGACAGGGGTACATCCCCAGCATTTT. This gives the protein CASSRTVTGVHPQHF.

This clonotype is classed as medium-sized (0.01 to 0.1%). V is TRBV6-1 and J is TRBJ2-7; a weak D match, TRBD2 (6 bases). V lost 5 bases and J 0 bases, leaving 11 bases between the germline ends. This CDR3 has 14 amino acids. Germline assignment: CDR1 MNHNS and CDR2 SASEGT. In DNA, the CDR3 is TGTGCCAGCAGTCGGGACGGGAGCTCCTACGAGCAGTACTTC. Translated: CASSRDGSSYEQYF.

This clonotype was seen ten or more times. V usage is TRBV2 and J usage is TRBJ1-4; D is perhaps TRBD1 (5 bases). V dropped 7 bases and J dropped 8 bases, with 14 bases sitting between them. The CDR3 is 13 amino acids. Germline V gene sequence: CDR1 SNHLY, CDR2 FYNNEI. CDR3 protein: CASTRGAQEKLFF. The CDR3 nucleotides read TGTGCCAGCACGAGGGGAGCCCAGGAAAAACTGTTTTTT.

The V and J genes are TRBV7-9 and TRBJ2-3; D is perhaps TRBD2 (7 bases). CDR1 is SEHNR, CDR2 FQNEAQ, per germline (reference sequence). V dropped 5 bases and J dropped 0 bases, with 12 bases sitting between them. The CDR3 length is 15 residues. The CDR3 DNA reads as TGTGCCAGCAGCAGCGGGACACCTAGCACAGATACGCAGTATTTT. The encoded protein is CASSSGTPSTDTQYF.

By sample share, this clonotype is medium-sized. The chain carries TRBV29-1 and TRBJ1-1; D is perhaps TRBD1 (5 bases). From germline, CDR1 is SQVTM and CDR2 ANQGSEA. This CDR3 has 13 amino acids. V shed 5 bases and J shed 0 bases, with 10 bases lying between them. The CDR3 sequence is CSVRGPLNTEAFF. The CDR3 coding sequence is TGCAGCGTTAGGGGACCGCTGAACACTGAAGCTTTCTTT. The variable domain in full, completed from reference TRBV29-1 and TRBJ1-1, reads SAVISQKPSRDICQRGTSLTIQCQVDSQVTMMFWYRQQPGQSLTLIATANQGSEATYESGFVIDKFPISRPNLTFSTLTVSNMSPEDSSIYLCSVRGPLNTEAFFGQGTRLTVV.

The chain has TRBV6-2 or TRBV6-3 and TRBJ2-7; D might be TRBD2 (5 bases). The V end was cut by 8 bases, the J end by 0 bases, with 14 bases between. CDR1 is MNHEY, CDR2 SVGEGT, per germline. The CDR3 contains 14 residues. The CDR3, as DNA: TGTGCCAGCCGTGTGAGCGGTATCTCCTACGAGCAGTACTTC. Amino acid sequence: CASRVSGISYEQYF.

V and J are TRBV9 and TRBJ2-5, with D perhaps matching TRBD1 or TRBD2 (5 bases each). Per germline, CDR1 SGDLS and CDR2 YYNGEE. V was clipped by 9 bases and J by 5 bases, with 26 bases between them. This CDR3 spans 16 amino acids. The chain's CDR3 is CAITAGTTGTGETQYF. CDR3 in DNA: TGTGCCATCACCGCCGGAACCACGGGGACCGGGGAGACCCAGTACTTC.

This clonotype was detected many times. The genes are TRBV29-1 and TRBJ2-7; a weak D match, TRBD2 (6 bases). Germline V gives CDR1 SQVTM, CDR2 ANQGSEA. The CDR3 length is 13 residues. V dropped 6 bases and J dropped 6 bases, with 18 bases sitting between them. CDR3 in amino acids: CSVGTPGRGEQYF. In DNA form, the CDR3 reads TGCAGCGTCGGGACTCCAGGACGGGGCGAGCAGTACTTC.

A note on this clonotype: This likely came from a read error, as a far larger clone is one base away. The CDR3 sequence: CASSYRSGTTYTGELFF. For the CDR3, the DNA is TGTGCCAGCAGTTACCGGTCCGGGACTACCTACACCGGGGAGCTGTTTTTT. The chain carries TRBV6-8 and TRBJ2-2; 7 bases map to TRBD2. This CDR3 comprises 17 residues. Germline-derived CDR1 and CDR2 are MNHGY and SAAAGT. V was pared by 2 bases and J by 3 bases, with 9 bases of the junction left unmatched.

By share of the sample, this clonotype is medium-sized. The rearrangement joins TRBV6-1 to TRBJ1-1; possible D gene TRBD1, 6 bases. The CDR3 length is 14 residues. With 6 bases removed from V and 6 bases from J, the gap between germline ends came to 17 bases. CDR1 MNHNS and CDR2 SASEGT come from the germline V gene. This CDR3 reads CASRREGRGPEAFF. CDR3 sequence (DNA): TGTGCCAGCAGGCGAGAGGGCAGGGGCCCTGAAGCTTTCTTT.

The sample holds many counts of this clonotype. The CDR3 nucleotides are TGCAGTGCTAGACCTCAGGGATTCGGGACCCAGTACTTC. Amino acids: CSARPQGFGTQYF. The gene calls are TRBV20-1 and TRBJ2-5; D perhaps matches TRBD1 (5 bases). The CDR3 is 13 residues long. V was shortened by 2 bases and J by 7 bases, with 14 bases between the two germline ends. Germline V CDR1 and CDR2: DFQATT, SNEGSKA (reference sequence).

The chain has TRBV2 and TRBJ2-1, with D unresolved. The CDR3 loop spans 14 amino acids. Germline CDR1 is SNHLY and CDR2 is FYNNEI. Trimming cost V 6 bases and J 6 bases, with 15 bases left between them. The DNA of the CDR3 is TGTGCCAGCAGGGGCTGGGTGTCGTCCAATGAGCAGTTCTTC. Protein product: CASRGWVSSNEQFF.

The rearrangement joins TRBV20-1 to TRBJ2-3, with 8 bases lining up with TRBD2. Germline V CDR1 and CDR2: DFQATT, SNEGSKA (reference sequence). V lost 0 bases and J lost 3; bases outside the gene matches: 8. The CDR3 contains 16 residues. The CDR3 region has the DNA TGCAGTGCTAGAGATCAGGAGCGGGGGTATACAGATACGCAGTATTTT. It codes for CSARDQERGYTDTQYF.

This clonotype was counted between two and nine times. The likely explanation is a read error, given a far larger clone one base away. The CDR3 loop reads CASSFRVEGFKNEQFF. Here the CDR3 DNA reads TGTGCCAGCAGTTTCCGGGTAGAGGGATTTAAAAATGAGCAGTTCTTC. The V gene is TRBV6-1, the J gene TRBJ2-1; possible D gene TRBD2, 5 bases. The germline gives CDR1 MNHNS, CDR2 SASEGT. CDR3 length: 16 amino acids. The ends were cut back, 5 bases at V and 7 bases at J, with 21 bases in the middle.

The V and J genes are TRBV7-9 and TRBJ2-7, with D perhaps TRBD2 (6 bases). In germline, CDR1 is SEHNR, CDR2 FQNEAQ (reference sequence). V was pared by 2 bases and J by 7 bases, with 9 bases between. The CDR3 length is 12 residues. CDR3 sequence reads: CASSLSRGEQYF. DNA for the CDR3: TGTGCCAGCAGCTTATCTCGGGGGGAGCAGTACTTC.

This clonotype was seen only once. The chain employs TRBV28 and TRBJ2-1; 7 nucleotides align to TRBD2. CDR1 and CDR2 from the germline V gene are MDHEN and SYDVKM. With V trimmed by 7 bases and J by 9 bases, 6 bases remained unmatched. This CDR3 contains 12 residues. CDR3 sequence: CASTPGRVEQFF. The CDR3 bases are TGTGCCAGCACCCCTGGGAGGGTTGAGCAGTTCTTC.

The CDR3 spells CASSPPVYSNQPQHF. In DNA form, the CDR3 reads TGTGCCAGCAGCCCCCCCGTGTATAGCAATCAGCCCCAGCATTTT. The chain uses TRBV6-2 or TRBV6-3 and TRBJ1-5; no clear D gene. The V end lost 6 bases, the J end lost 0 bases, and 12 bases lay between the germline ends. Germline CDR1 MNHEY, CDR2 SVGEGT. The CDR3 has 15 amino acids.

The chain links TRBV5-1 to TRBJ2-1; 11 bases fit TRBD2. V lost 0 bases, J lost 3 bases, and 5 bases stayed unmatched. Per germline, CDR1 SGHRS and CDR2 YFSETQ. CDR3 size: 17 residues. This CDR3 reads CASSLGLAGGFYNEQFF. CDR3 sequence (DNA): TGCGCCAGCAGCTTGGGTCTAGCGGGAGGCTTCTACAATGAGCAGTTCTTC. Drawing the rest from reference TRBV5-1 and TRBJ2-1, the complete variable domain is KAGVTQTPRYLIKTRGQQVTLSCSPISGHRSVSWYQQTPGQGLQFLFEYFSETQRNKGNFPGRFSGRQFSNSRSEMNVSTLELGDSALYLCASSLGLAGGFYNEQFFGPGTRLTVL.